This TCR beta chain was identified during a study of T cells after yellow fever vaccination. The V and J ends lost 2 bases and 5 bases, in that order; junction bases with no gene match: 5. CDR3 length: 15 residues. CDR1 KGHSH and CDR2 LQKENI come from the germline V gene. This clonotype was seen ten or more times. TCRdb processed the 5' RACE reads anew with MiXCR; each CDR3 protein has one entry. The data contain 300,000 to 400,000 distinct CDR3 sequences, 8.7% of them singletons. The input for sequencing was PBMCs, taken on the day of the first yellow fever vaccination. This TCR was sampled from a man aged 18 to 30 who received the YFV17D yellow fever vaccine. The chain uses TRBV18 and TRBJ1-1; 10 nucleotides align to TRBD1. The CDR3 bases are TGTGCCAGCTCACCAAGGGTGGGACAGGGGACTGAAGCTTTCTTT. Its protein product is CASSPRVGQGTEAFF.